This TCR beta chain was recovered during a study of T cell changes during pregnancy in multiple sclerosis. Per the germline V gene, CDR1 is MDHEN and CDR2 is SYDVKM. Trimming stripped 5 bases from V and 4 bases from J, with 8 bases between. The CDR3 length is 12 residues. Using immunoSEQ multiplex PCR, the repertoire was profiled, and TCRdb retains in-frame clones only, with some absent. The sample contains tens of thousands of clones, 93% of which appear only once. The TCR was taken from a female donor in good health, enrolled as a control in a pregnancy study. V gene TRBV28 combines with J gene TRBJ1-2; D possibly corresponds to TRBD1 (5 bases). The material was peripheral blood, obtained in the third trimester of pregnancy. The CDR3 reads CASSRRVYGYTF. The CDR3, as DNA: TGTGCCAGCAGTCGCAGGGTCTATGGCTACACCTTC.